These T cell receptor beta chains were read from a single sample in a study of cytomegalovirus exposure and HLA in healthy donors. Profiled with immunoSEQ multiplex PCR; TCRdb holds only in-frame clones, not every one. The table has fewer than 200,000 clones, roughly 80% seen once. What was sequenced was PBMCs. Every receptor here comes from a woman between 18 and 29 years old in good health and CMV-seronegative. The CDR3 runs from the conserved cysteine through the conserved F or W. Fields, in order: D gene, clone size, V gene, J gene, CDR3 DNA, CDR3 protein. A D gene is named only where the DNA matches it firmly. The size of a clone is reported for some rows only, either as once, few or many, or as a class for expanded clones.

D gene: NA; clone size: NA; V gene: TRBV7-3; J gene: TRBJ1-2; CDR3 DNA: TGTGCCAGCAGCCCCTTCCCGACAGGATACCCAAACTATGGCTACACCTTC; CDR3 protein: CASSPFPTGYPNYGYTF
D gene: NA; clone size: NA; V gene: TRBV10-3; J gene: TRBJ2-7; CDR3 DNA: TGTGCCATCAGTCCGCGGCAGGGGACCACCTACGAGCAGTACTTC; CDR3 protein: CAISPRQGTTYEQYF
D gene: NA; clone size: once; V gene: TRBV7-2; J gene: TRBJ2-2; CDR3 DNA: TGTGCCAGCAGCTTGTATAGCGGAAGGAACACCGGGGAGCTGTTTTTT; CDR3 protein: CASSLYSGRNTGELFF
D gene: NA; clone size: NA; V gene: TRBV15; J gene: TRBJ1-1; CDR3 DNA: TGTGCCACCAGGCTTCTCCAGGGCCTTGCGTTTGAAGCTTTCTTT; CDR3 protein: CATRLLQGLAFEAFF
D gene: NA; clone size: NA; V gene: TRBV4-3; J gene: TRBJ2-2; CDR3 DNA: TGCGCCAGCGGCCACAACCCCGACAGGAGCACCGGGGAGCTGTTTTTT; CDR3 protein: CASGHNPDRSTGELFF
D gene: NA; clone size: NA; V gene: TRBV28; J gene: TRBJ1-2; CDR3 DNA: TGTGCCGGTCTGGGACTTGGGGCAGGGAGGTTCTATGGCTACACCTTC; CDR3 protein: CAGLGLGAGRFYGYTF
D gene: NA; clone size: NA; V gene: TRBV6-5; J gene: TRBJ2-5; CDR3 DNA: TGTGCCAGCAGCCTGCTGGCTAGCAGGTTGGCCCAGTACTTC; CDR3 protein: CASSLLASRLAQYF
D gene: TRBD2; clone size: NA; V gene: TRBV19; J gene: TRBJ2-7; CDR3 DNA: TGTGCCAGTAGTATCCTAGCGGGAGCCTCCTACGAGCAGTACTTC; CDR3 protein: CASSILAGASYEQYF
D gene: NA; clone size: NA; V gene: TRBV28; J gene: TRBJ1-2; CDR3 DNA: TGTGCCAGCAGCAGGACAGCGGTATCCTATGGCTACACCTTC; CDR3 protein: CASSRTAVSYGYTF
D gene: NA; clone size: few; V gene: TRBV30; J gene: TRBJ1-5; CDR3 DNA: TGTGCCTGGAGTGGTAACAGGGATCAGCCCCAGCATTTT; CDR3 protein: CAWSGNRDQPQHF
D gene: NA; clone size: few; V gene: TRBV25-1; J gene: TRBJ1-1; CDR3 DNA: TGTGCCAGCAGTCCCGCGGGGACTGAAGCTTTCTTT; CDR3 protein: CASSPAGTEAFF
D gene: TRBD2; clone size: NA; V gene: TRBV28; J gene: TRBJ2-5; CDR3 DNA: TGTGCCAGCAGCCCAAGGGGACTAGCGGGAGCAGGGGAGACCCAGTACTTC; CDR3 protein: CASSPRGLAGAGETQYF
D gene: NA; clone size: NA; V gene: TRBV29-1; J gene: TRBJ2-7; CDR3 DNA: TGCAGCGTTGGACTAGTGGGGGAGCAGTACTTC; CDR3 protein: CSVGLVGEQYF
D gene: NA; clone size: NA; V gene: TRBV28; J gene: TRBJ1-2; CDR3 DNA: TGTGCCAGCAGATTCAGGGACTATGGCTACACCTTC; CDR3 protein: CASRFRDYGYTF
D gene: NA; clone size: few; V gene: TRBV27; J gene: TRBJ2-7; CDR3 DNA: TGTGCCAGCAGTATGGTGGGAGACCACTCCTACGAGCAGTACTTC; CDR3 protein: CASSMVGDHSYEQYF
D gene: NA; clone size: few; V gene: TRBV4-1; J gene: TRBJ1-4; CDR3 DNA: TGCGCCAGCAGCCGCGGGGGCGCCAAGGATGAAAAACTGTTTTTT; CDR3 protein: CASSRGGAKDEKLFF
D gene: NA; clone size: NA; V gene: TRBV6-5; J gene: TRBJ2-2; CDR3 DNA: TGTGCCAGCAGCCCCCCCAGGGCCGGGGAGCTGTTTTTT; CDR3 protein: CASSPPRAGELFF
D gene: TRBD1; clone size: NA; V gene: TRBV6-6; J gene: TRBJ1-2; CDR3 DNA: TGTGCCAGCGGATACCGGGACAGGGGATCTAACTATGGCTACACCTTC; CDR3 protein: CASGYRDRGSNYGYTF
D gene: NA; clone size: few; V gene: TRBV5-1; J gene: TRBJ1-2; CDR3 DNA: TGCGCCAGCAGCTTGGGCCAGGGGAATGGCTACACCTTC; CDR3 protein: CASSLGQGNGYTF
D gene: TRBD1; clone size: NA; V gene: TRBV18; J gene: TRBJ2-4; CDR3 DNA: TGTGCCAGCTCACCCGGGACAGGGGTCATTTTAGCCAAAAACATTCAGTACTTC; CDR3 protein: CASSPGTGVILAKNIQYF
D gene: NA; clone size: NA; V gene: TRBV28; J gene: TRBJ2-7; CDR3 DNA: TGTGCCAGCAGGCCCCAAACAGTAACCTACGAGCAGTACTTC; CDR3 protein: CASRPQTVTYEQYF
D gene: TRBD1; clone size: NA; V gene: TRBV7-9; J gene: TRBJ2-1; CDR3 DNA: TGTGCCAGCAGCTCCAGTAAGACAGGGGTTAGTTCCTACAATGAGCAGTTCTTC; CDR3 protein: CASSSSKTGVSSYNEQFF
D gene: NA; clone size: few; V gene: TRBV7-2; J gene: TRBJ2-2; CDR3 DNA: TGTGCCAGCAGCATTGCGACTGATGCCGGGGAGCTGTTTTTT; CDR3 protein: CASSIATDAGELFF
D gene: NA; clone size: NA; V gene: TRBV2; J gene: TRBJ2-3; CDR3 DNA: TGTGCCAGCACCCCGGCCGGGGGATTCTACACAGATACGCAGTATTTT; CDR3 protein: CASTPAGGFYTDTQYF
D gene: NA; clone size: NA; V gene: TRBV5-1; J gene: TRBJ2-7; CDR3 DNA: TGCGCCAGCAGCCCGACAGGGGCGGGAGAGTACGAGCAGTACTTC; CDR3 protein: CASSPTGAGEYEQYF
D gene: NA; clone size: NA; V gene: TRBV7-9; J gene: TRBJ1-1; CDR3 DNA: TGTGCCAGCAGCCAGAGGGTTACAGGGAGGAACACTGAAGCTTTCTTT; CDR3 protein: CASSQRVTGRNTEAFF